Given below is one T cell receptor (beta chain) in context. Its target antigen remains unknown. It has no much larger one-base neighbor in the sample; base qualities were not kept. The germline V gene supplies CDR1 ENHRY and CDR2 SYGVKD. The CDR3 contains 13 residues, cysteine and phenylalanine counted. Only the CDR3 DNA is retained, 39 bases long and in frame from the first base. This sample is part of a study of cytomegalovirus exposure and HLA in healthy donors (dated by TCRdb to about 2017). About the study as a whole: An earlier analysis of around 600 of the donors reported 250 to 350 Gb of sequence data and approximately 110 million unique TCR beta sequences from about 200 million T cells. Among around 400 genotyped donors of the cohort, an average of around 220,000 unique TCR beta nucleotide sequences was sequenced per donor, of which about 20% were non-productive. Using immunosequencing, the study profiled T cell repertoires from 640 or so subjects and related those repertoires to cytomegalovirus serostatus. The study combined high-throughput TCR immunosequencing, statistical association of individual TCRs with disease status, and machine learning to predict cytomegalovirus infection status. Because of strong linkage in the cohort, roughly five DR-DQ haplotypes were treated as single units for association and clustering. Along with the roughly 670-subject first cohort, a separate validation cohort of 120 different subjects was used. An earlier analysis of 587 of the donors used high-throughput TCR beta sequencing to judge whether each TCR beta V gene segment behaved as functional or pseudogenic. Class I and class II HLA loci were covered by the typing at four-digit resolution. Of the 300 to 450 genotyped donors, over 70% fell in the genetic ancestry cluster associated with self-reported Caucasian donors. A later analysis re-analyzed previously published TCR beta repertoires from about 730 donors and added high-resolution HLA genotyping to study TCR occurrence patterns. Genome-wide SNP genotypes for about three fifths of the roughly 700 donors were used in a later genetic analysis, which treated that subset as a discovery cohort. The later analysis used no new phenotypic data to find candidate immune exposures, relying instead on TCR beta sequences and their occurrence across donors. The study was designed to test whether signatures of past pathogen exposure could be identified by cataloging public T cell receptors. All discovery cohort repertoires had been generated using a single sequencing platform. Donor age, sex, ethnicity and CMV serostatus were compiled alongside the repertoire data. An early release covering around 630 HLA-typed donors comprised about 300 gigabases of sequencing data and tens of millions of unique TCR sequences. Typing coverage differed by locus: A, B, C, DRB1 and DQB1 were typed in about 629-640 donors, DQA1 in 522, DPA1 in roughly 590, and DPB1 in 450 to 480. General study outcomes and caveats: It was suggested by the authors that the approach could potentially be generalized to other disease states and immunological phenotypes. Correlated functional status among segregating V segments might reflect linkage disequilibrium, but an unknown experimental factor could not be ruled out. A later genetic analysis reported fewer N-insertions in productive TCRs among donors in an Asian-associated ancestry cluster than the roughly 700-donor mean. The only immune exposure information available for the cohort was CMV serostatus. When HLA alleles, especially DR and DQ, strongly co-occurred, TCR associations were difficult to assign to individual alleles. A later analysis found that HLA-associated TCR beta chains were more clonally expanded and had lower generation probabilities than equally common non-associated chains. Because counts were too low, some 17 rarely observed V segments, including chromosome 9 orphons, were excluded from the earlier analysis of fewer than 650 of the donors. In a later analysis, the rate of TCR association differed among HLA loci, with DRB1 alleles having the most associated TCRs and HLA-C alleles having the fewest. A further reported finding was that TCR beta sequences accurately predicted the HLA-A and HLA-B alleles for most subjects in the first cohort. Three of the identified cytomegalovirus-associated TCR beta chains were confirmed in vitro to be specific for cytomegalovirus antigens. Some IMGT-functional V segments, including TRBV6-2 and TRBV6-3, could not be told apart with the 87-base-pair reads, so those segments were excluded. According to a later analysis, parvovirus B19, influenza, CMV and Epstein-Barr virus appeared linked to several top co-occurrence clusters. A cluster of highly shared sequence variants was judged likely to be a technical artifact of the sequencing pipeline. In a later analysis, 16,951 TCR beta sequences were associated with specific HLA alleles at a false discovery rate of 0.05. A total of fewer than 200 TCR beta chains were listed by the study as associated with cytomegalovirus. A later analysis found that most CMV-associated TCR beta chains appeared HLA-restricted, with HLA associations seemingly driven largely by CMV exposure. The classifier was reported to diagnose cytomegalovirus status with high specificity and sensitivity in both the original and validation cohorts. Most TCR sequences were observed very rarely across donors, whereas some public TCRs were present in many individuals. Presence/absence analyses assumed roughly uniform sequencing depth across donors, an assumption that may not hold. Because HLA typing was unavailable for some donors at each locus, only the typed subset was used in association tests. In this cohort, only TCR beta chains were sequenced, and detectable features were limited by the absence of alpha or paired-chain data. Broadly in line with IMGT annotations, most TCR beta V segments showed up in productive rearrangements about 90% or about 30% of the time in an earlier analysis of several hundred of the donors. In a later genetic analysis, a missense DCLRE1C variant was associated with V-gene and J-gene trimming of TCR beta chains, and the association was replicated in an independent cohort.

The cohort was made up of about 610 healthy bone marrow donors. Cohort members were all nominally healthy when sampled, although unrecorded immune exposures were likely present. The donor was CMV seronegative and belonged to the group of 352 seronegative cohort members. Each donor provided a peripheral blood sample, and peripheral blood mononuclear cells were used for TCR beta sequencing. The Qiagen DNeasy Blood Extraction Kit was used to extract genomic DNA from the blood cell samples. The method was the immunoSEQ multiplex PCR assay. A mixture of 60 forward primers for TCR Vbeta segments and 13 reverse primers for TCR Jbeta segments was used in the multiplex PCR. The CDR3 region of rearranged TCR beta genes was amplified from genomic DNA with a multiplex PCR assay. On the Illumina HiSeq System, the amplified TCR beta libraries were sequenced as 87-base-pair reads. The study's own analysis went as follows. A later analysis counted some 74 million unique TCR beta chains across the 550 to 800 repertoires, and some 11 million of these chains were shared by at least two donors. To remove PCR and sequencing errors, raw reads were error-corrected and collapsed into unique sequences using a nearest-neighbor algorithm that merged closely related sequences. To assign V, D and J gene segments, CDR3 sequences were aligned to IMGT reference sequences. For a sequence to be retained, at least a six-nucleotide match to both a V gene segment and a J gene segment was required. A rearrangement counted as productive if the CDR3 had no stop codons and remained in frame with V and J, and every other rearrangement counted as non-productive. Following IMGT convention, CDR3 was defined as the stretch from the second conserved V-encoded cysteine to the conserved J-encoded phenylalanine. The earlier analysis of about 610 of the donors excluded any sequence lacking an unambiguous match to a single V gene segment. An earlier analysis of fewer than 650 of the donors classified V segments as functional when productive rearrangements were above 56.7% and as segregating when the standard deviation between donors was above 5%. To diagnose cytomegalovirus status from the catalog of TCR beta chain sequences, a statistical classification framework was built. In a later analysis, V and J genes were assigned by comparing TCR nucleotide sequences against IMGT/GENE-DB human TR gene sequences. Using the TCRdist pipeline, a later analysis assigned CDR3 sequences along with most-parsimonious VDJ recombination scenarios. A later analysis defined each TCR beta chain by its CDR3 amino acid sequence plus V-gene family, and excluded reads lacking a unique V-gene family. To address suspected cross-contamination and a sequencing artifact, a later analysis removed around 600 highly shared, low-generation-probability nucleotide sequences. A later analysis calculated a clonal expansion index for each public chain from normalized within-repertoire ranks of inferred template counts. In a later analysis, generation probabilities were computed using a VDJ recombination model fitted to out-of-frame rearrangements, and the results were checked against IGoR. A later analysis scored TCR-TCR, TCR-HLA and TCR-CMV co-occurrence with hypergeometric tests, applying a repertoire-size bias correction to TCR pairs. A later analysis estimated false discovery rates by permuting HLA or CMV assignments 20 times. In a later analysis, co-occurring TCRs were grouped with DBSCAN, and TCRdist sequence similarity was added when clustering was performed within HLA-allele-positive subsets. Repertoires with fewer than 30,000 or more than 120,000 public chains were left out of co-occurrence clustering, as were five repertoires with anomalous nucleotide sharing. The table was pulled from immuneACCESS by TCRdb, which kept in-frame rearrangements only. Such tables lose some clones; where checked, under half of the loss comes from unresolved V genes, and the rest has no known cause. The DNA gave D and trimming, while V, J and clone size come from that table. The table for this sample lists 95,000 to 150,000 clones; about 81% of them were counted only once. The top ten constitute more than 1.5% of the sample.

The TCR comes from a man aged 35 to 55 in good health and CMV-seronegative. The rearrangement joined TRBV10-3 to TRBJ2-5, and TRBD1 aligns with 8 junction nucleotides. TRBJ2-7 matches the DNA end more closely, so the J call is doubtful. The specimen sequenced was PBMCs. The CDR3 loop reads CAISRDRSYEQYF. The DNA is as follows: TGTGCCATCAGCCGGGACAGGTCCTACGAGCAGTACTTC.